This T cell receptor (beta chain) was observed in a study of CD8 T cells in ankylosing spondylitis. Molecular-barcoded quantitative 5'-RACE produced these TCR beta libraries. TCRdb re-derived calls from the 5' RACE reads in MiXCR, one entry per CDR3 protein. In the table there are approximately 35,000 distinct CDR3 sequences, about 11% of which are singletons. The germline gives CDR1 MNHNY, CDR2 SVGAGI (reference sequence). V dropped 2 bases and J dropped 7 bases, with 15 bases sitting between them. The CDR3 is made up of 14 amino acids. This clonotype was observed at least ten times. The antigen remains unidentified. Findings and caveats of the study: The clones that were linked to disease were reported to be significantly enriched in matched synovial fluid samples from ankylosing spondylitis patients. Disease-linked clones bore a CD8+ phenotype, appearing relatively rarely in peripheral blood.

The specimen was synovial fluid, either unsorted or a sorted T cell fraction (not recorded which). This chain links TRBV6-6 with TRBJ2-7; maybe TRBD1 (5 bases). The sequence was collected from a male donor with ankylosing spondylitis. The CDR3 region is CASSYGPGSQEQYF. CDR3 DNA sequence: TGTGCCAGCAGTTACGGGCCAGGGTCGCAGGAGCAGTACTTC.